The 32 T cell receptor beta chains below all came from one sample that was sequenced in a study of a mutant IDH1 vaccine in newly diagnosed glioma. Antigen specificity for these receptors is unknown. Noted time point: week 5, during vaccination. In every dose of vaccine, 300 ug of mutant IDH1 20-mer peptide was given alongside topical imiquimod. TCRdb's table, derived via immunoSEQ multiplex PCR, lists solely in-frame clones and lacks some. Found here are about 50,000 clones, around four fifths of them singletons; the top ten hold 7.4%. Here the sequenced sample was PBMCs, taken from a glioma patient whose treatment included an IDH1 peptide vaccine. These receptors were obtained from a woman aged 50 to 65 with glioma.

The sample holds one count of this clone. This chain uses TRBV15 with TRBJ1-4, with a weak D call TRBD1 (6 bases). Looked up from germline, CDR1 is LNHNV and CDR2 is YYDKDF (reference sequence). This CDR3 spans 17 amino acids. V dropped 0 bases and J dropped 7 bases, with 18 bases sitting between them. CDR3 sequence reads: CATSRESRGRGGEKLFF. The CDR3 DNA reads TGTGCCACCAGCAGAGAGTCGAGGGGCAGGGGAGGTGAAAAACTGTTTTTT. The variable domain in full, completed from reference TRBV15 and TRBJ1-4, reads DAMVIQNPRYQVTQFGKPVTLSCSQTLNHNVMYWYQQKSSQAPKLLFHYYDKDFNNEADTPDNFQSRRPNTSFCFLDIRSPGLGDTAMYLCATSRESRGRGGEKLFFGSGTQLSVL.

This chain uses TRBV7-2 with TRBJ2-7; either TRBD1 or TRBD2 may supply D (5 bases each). The CDR3 covers 14 residues. V was clipped by 6 bases and J by 2 bases, with 14 bases between them. Germline CDR1 and CDR2: SGHTA and FQGNSA. The CDR3 bases are TGTGCCAGCAGGAACGCCGGGACCGCCTACGAGCAGTACTTC. Protein product: CASRNAGTAYEQYF.

The J gene is TRBJ1-1, the V gene TRBV19; 10 bases agree with TRBD1. Germline V gives CDR1 LNHDA, CDR2 SQIVND (reference sequence). The CDR3 consists of 15 residues. The junction had 10 bases not matched to a gene; V was cut back by 7 bases and J by 5 bases. CDR3 in amino acids: CASTPPRDRGTEAFF. CDR3 in DNA: TGTGCCAGTACCCCCCCCAGGGACAGGGGTACTGAAGCTTTCTTT.

The rearrangement joins TRBV29-1 to TRBJ2-5; 7 nucleotides align to TRBD2. CDR3 length: 12 residues. Germline trimming cut 6 bases from V and 3 bases from J; bases unmatched to any gene: 4. The germline V gene has CDR1 SQVTM and CDR2 ANQGSEA. The CDR3 protein is CSVGLAEETQYF. CDR3 sequence (DNA): TGCAGCGTCGGGCTAGCGGAAGAGACCCAGTACTTC. Together with reference TRBV29-1 and TRBJ2-5, the CDR3 gives the full variable domain: SAVISQKPSRDICQRGTSLTIQCQVDSQVTMMFWYRQQPGQSLTLIATANQGSEATYESGFVIDKFPISRPNLTFSTLTVSNMSPEDSSIYLCSVGLAEETQYFGPGTRLLVL.

This clone showed up just once. V is TRBV6-5 and J is TRBJ1-1; a possible D gene is TRBD1 (6 bases). This CDR3 contains 15 residues. CDR1 and CDR2 (germline): MNHEY, SVGAGI. V lost 0 bases and J lost 4, with 12 bases in between. DNA of the CDR3: TGTGCCAGCAGTTACTCGACGACAGGTCGCACTGAAGCTTTCTTT. Amino acids: CASSYSTTGRTEAFF.

The chain carries TRBV11-2 and TRBJ1-2; D not certain. The V end lost 2 bases, the J end lost 2 bases, and 9 bases lay between the germline ends. The CDR3 extends over 14 amino acids. Germline V gene lookup returns CDR1 SGHAT and CDR2 FQNNGV. Written as DNA, the CDR3 is TGTGCCAGCAGCTTATCCCCAGCAAACTATGGCTACACCTTC. Translating gives CASSLSPANYGYTF.

This clone was observed a handful of times. The chain combines TRBV7-2 with TRBJ1-1; a weak D match, TRBD1 (5 bases). V lost 4 bases, J lost 4 bases, and 10 bases lay in between. The CDR3 has 13 residues. Germline V gene lookup returns CDR1 SGHTA and CDR2 FQGNSA. The CDR3 DNA sequence: TGTGCCAGCAGCTCTAGCCAGGGCACTGAAGCTTTCTTT. Its translation: CASSSSQGTEAFF.

This sequence joins TRBV5-6 and TRBJ1-1; 7 bases fit TRBD1. The CDR3 is 14 amino acids. The J segment lost 6 bases and the V segment lost 4 bases, leaving 9 bases of the junction unmatched. The germline gives CDR1 SGHDT, CDR2 YYEEEE. The CDR3, as DNA: TGTGCCAGCAGCACCTTAGACAGGGACGCTGAAGCTTTCTTT. This codes for CASSTLDRDAEAFF.

This sequence joins TRBV2 and TRBJ1-2, with D possibly TRBD1 on 5 matching bases. Germline CDR1 SNHLY, CDR2 FYNNEI. The germline V and J ends were trimmed by 3 bases and 8 bases, with 16 bases remaining between them. The CDR3 spans 14 residues. CDR3 in DNA: TGTGCCAGCAGTGACGGGGCAGCCCAATGGGGCTACACCTTC. This sequence encodes CASSDGAAQWGYTF.

The chain uses TRBV5-5 and TRBJ1-5, with D maybe TRBD1 (5 bases). The V end lost 0 bases, the J end lost 4 bases, and 8 bases lay between the germline ends. This CDR3 comprises 14 residues. Germline CDR1 reads SGHKS; CDR2 reads YYEKEE (reference sequence). The DNA for the CDR3 is TGTGCCAGCAGCTTGGAACAGGAAAATCAGCCCCAGCATTTT. Residues: CASSLEQENQPQHF.

This clone was counted only a few times. The rearrangement joins TRBV29-1 to TRBJ1-3; D remains unclear. Germline assignment: CDR1 SQVTM and CDR2 ANQGSEA. The CDR3 is 12 amino acids. Trimming removed 4 bases from V and 4 bases from J, with 8 bases in between. CDR3 coding DNA: TGCAGCGTTGGCCAGGACGGAAACACCATATATTTT. This sequence encodes CSVGQDGNTIYF.

The chain employs TRBV7-3 and TRBJ2-3; D is possibly TRBD2 (6 bases). The V end lost 5 bases, the J end lost 0 bases, and 12 bases lay between the germline ends. This CDR3 has 15 residues. Germline CDR1 reads SGHTA; CDR2 reads FQGTGA. This chain's CDR3 is CASSRRDSSTDTQYF. The CDR3 DNA reads as TGTGCCAGCAGCCGGCGGGATTCTAGCACAGATACGCAGTATTTT.

This chain connects TRBV7-2 to TRBJ1-5; unclear D gene. The V end was cut by 5 bases, the J end by 4 bases, with 12 bases between. The germline V gene encodes CDR1 SGHTA and CDR2 FQGNSA. The CDR3 covers 14 residues. CDR3 nucleotide sequence: TGTGCCAGCAGCGCCTCGGGAGGGAATCAGCCCCAGCATTTT. This gives the protein CASSASGGNQPQHF.

There are a few counts of this clone. The V and J genes are TRBV30 and TRBJ1-5, with D hard to call. Germline assignment: CDR1 GTSNPN and CDR2 SVGIG (reference sequence). This CDR3 contains 13 residues. Deletions cut 2 bases from V and 1 base from J, with 6 bases between. In DNA form, the CDR3 reads TGTGCCTGGAGTCCATTCAGCAATCAGCCCCAGCATTTT. Amino acid sequence: CAWSPFSNQPQHF.

This clone has just one count. The chain is built from TRBV4-1 and TRBJ1-5, with D perhaps TRBD1 (5 bases). The CDR3 is 16 residues long. V lost 1 base and J lost 7, with 17 bases in between. Germline CDR1 and CDR2: MGHRA and YSYEKL. The CDR3 DNA is TGCGCCAGCAGCCAAGTCGCAGGGACCTCTTTGCAGCCCCAGCATTTT. Translating gives CASSQVAGTSLQPQHF.

This chain connects TRBV25-1 to TRBJ1-6; 8 bases agree with TRBD1. CDR3 length: 15 residues. V trimming: 1 base; J trimming: 7 bases; junction bases outside the gene matches: 3. Germline CDR1 is MGHDK and CDR2 is SYGVNS. CDR3 nucleotide sequence: TGTGCCAGCAGTGAATCTTCAGGGGGCAATTCACCCCTCCACTTT. As protein: CASSESSGGNSPLHF.

This clone was seen just once. The gene calls are TRBV9 and TRBJ1-2; 7 bases agree with TRBD1. Germline V CDR1 and CDR2: SGDLS, YYNGEE. CDR3 size: 11 residues. V gave up 3 bases and J gave up 7 bases; unmatched junction bases: 0. DNA for the CDR3: TGTGCCAGCAGCGACAGGGGTGGCTACACCTTC. Its translation: CASSDRGGYTF.

The V and J genes are TRBV19 and TRBJ1-1; 9 bases map to TRBD1. The CDR3 spans 14 residues. The junction had 9 bases not matched to a gene; V was cut back by 9 bases and J by 4 bases. Germline CDR1 LNHDA, CDR2 SQIVND (reference sequence). The CDR3 here is CASVQTGGGTEAFF. The CDR3 DNA follows: TGTGCCAGCGTTCAGACAGGGGGGGGCACTGAAGCTTTCTTT.

The rearrangement uses TRBV7-9 and TRBJ2-1, with D uncertain. V was shortened by 1 base and J by 1 base, with 8 bases between the two germline ends. The V gene's germline CDR1 is SEHNR and CDR2 FQNEAQ (reference sequence). CDR3 length: 15 amino acids. The CDR3 region has the DNA TGTGCCAGCAGCTTAGATACTGGGTCCTACAATGAGCAGTTCTTC. Translating gives CASSLDTGSYNEQFF. Full variable domain (remainder filled in from reference TRBV7-9 and TRBJ2-1): DTGVSQNPRHKITKRGQNVTFRCDPISEHNRLYWYRQTLGQGPEFLTYFQNEAQLEKSRLLSDRFSAERPKGSFSTLEIQRTEQGDSAMYLCASSLDTGSYNEQFFGPGTRLTVL.

This chain connects TRBV11-2 to TRBJ2-1, with 12 bases that match TRBD1. Germline loops: CDR1 SGHAT, CDR2 FQNNGV. Unmatched junction bases numbered 4, after V lost 5 bases and J lost 8 bases. This CDR3 is built from 14 residues. The CDR3 loop reads CASSRDRGLYEQFF. The CDR3 DNA sequence: TGTGCCAGCAGCCGGGACAGGGGGCTCTATGAGCAGTTCTTC.

V usage is TRBV4-2 and J usage is TRBJ1-1; no reliable D call. The CDR3 consists of 14 residues. CDR1 is LGHNA, CDR2 YNFKEQ, per germline. Trimming stripped 4 bases from V and 2 bases from J, with 11 bases between. Here the CDR3 DNA reads TGTGCCAGCAGCCCCCTCAGCGGAAACACTGAAGCTTTCTTT. Encoded protein: CASSPLSGNTEAFF.

This chain uses TRBV18 with TRBJ2-7; possible D gene TRBD1, 5 bases. V was trimmed by 6 bases and J by 2 bases, leaving 14 bases between them. CDR3 length equals 14 residues. Germline V gives CDR1 KGHSH, CDR2 LQKENI. CDR3 nucleotides: TGTGCCAGCTCGACTGGCAGGGCAACCTACGAGCAGTACTTC. Protein: CASSTGRATYEQYF.

The gene calls are TRBV6-5 and TRBJ1-6; no clear D. CDR3 length: 14 amino acids. Trimming shortened V by 9 bases and J by 0 bases, and 9 bases separated the two germline ends. Germline CDR1 is MNHEY and CDR2 is SVGAGI. The CDR3: CASGGLSYNSPLHF. CDR3 bases: TGTGCCAGTGGCGGTCTCTCCTATAATTCACCCCTCCACTTT.

This rearrangement joins TRBV4-1 to TRBJ2-7; 10 bases line up with TRBD1. From germline, CDR1 is MGHRA and CDR2 YSYEKL. CDR3 length: 15 amino acids. Germline trimming cut 2 bases from V and 4 bases from J; bases unmatched to any gene: 5. CDR3 in DNA: TGCGCCAGCAGCCAAAGGACAGGGGGTGAATACGAGCAGTACTTC. Protein: CASSQRTGGEYEQYF.

The chain is built from TRBV18 and TRBJ1-2; D not resolved. Germline V gene lookup returns CDR1 KGHSH and CDR2 LQKENI. The CDR3 spans 12 residues. The V gene lost 3 bases and the J gene lost 7 bases, with 9 bases spanning the gap. The CDR3 coding sequence is TGTGCCAGCTCACCTCTCCCCCCTGGCTACACCTTC. This sequence encodes CASSPLPPGYTF.

The V and J genes are TRBV11-3 and TRBJ2-6; possibly TRBD1 for D (5 bases). CDR3 length: 15 residues. CDR1 is SGHNT and CDR2 is YENEEA in the germline V gene. Trimming took 6 bases from V and 0 from J, leaving 9 bases between them. The CDR3 loop is CASRPDSSGANVLTF. The CDR3 DNA sequence: TGTGCCAGCAGACCCGACAGCTCTGGGGCCAACGTCCTGACTTTC.

The chain is built from TRBV4-1 and TRBJ2-5; 8 bases line up with TRBD1. Trimming at V came to 4 bases and at J to 3 bases, leaving 7 bases not matched to a gene. This CDR3 spans 15 amino acids. Germline loops: CDR1 MGHRA, CDR2 YSYEKL. This CDR3 is CASSRSTGAKETQYF. Written as DNA, the CDR3 is TGCGCCAGCAGCCGGTCGACAGGGGCGAAAGAGACCCAGTACTTC.

This clone was recorded a few times. V is TRBV10-1 and J is TRBJ1-3, with TRBD1 identical over 7 bases. Germline CDR1 and CDR2: WNHNN and SYGVQD (reference sequence). The CDR3 spans 14 residues. V gave up 8 bases and J gave up 3 bases; unmatched junction bases: 7. The DNA for the CDR3 is TGCGCCAGCCAAGCAGGGGGTATTGGAAACACCATATATTTT. Encoded protein: CASQAGGIGNTIYF.

This sequence joins TRBV25-1 and TRBJ2-7, with D possibly matching TRBD2 (5 bases). The CDR3 consists of 12 residues. The germline CDR1 and CDR2 sequences are MGHDK and SYGVNS. The V end lost 6 bases, the J end lost 2 bases, and 8 bases lay between the germline ends. For the CDR3, the DNA is TGTGCCAGCAGGCCCGGGACCTACGAGCAGTACTTC. Translating gives CASRPGTYEQYF.

This clone was seen a few times. The V gene is TRBV4-1, the J gene TRBJ1-1; no firm D call. Trimming removed 4 bases at V and 3 bases at J, with 12 bases between. CDR1 is MGHRA, CDR2 YSYEKL, per germline. The length of the CDR3 is 14 residues. The CDR3 region is CASSRRSGDTEAFF. In nucleotides, the CDR3 is TGCGCCAGCAGCCGTCGATCCGGGGACACTGAAGCTTTCTTT.

This clone has only one observation. This chain joins TRBV28 and TRBJ2-2; D might be TRBD2 (6 bases). Looked up from germline, CDR1 is MDHEN and CDR2 is SYDVKM. The CDR3 consists of 14 residues. V was clipped by 6 bases and J by 4 bases, with 12 bases between them. This CDR3 reads CASSPGLPTGELFF. The CDR3 nucleotides are TGTGCCAGCAGCCCGGGACTCCCCACCGGGGAGCTGTTTTTT.

This clone was counted a single time. V is TRBV5-1 and J is TRBJ2-7; D not certain. The CDR3 is made up of 15 amino acids. V was clipped by 0 bases and J by 2 bases, with 12 bases between them. Germline-derived CDR1 and CDR2 are SGHRS and YFSETQ. The CDR3 region is CASSLVQNNAYEQYF. The CDR3 coding sequence is TGCGCCAGCAGCTTGGTACAGAACAATGCCTACGAGCAGTACTTC.